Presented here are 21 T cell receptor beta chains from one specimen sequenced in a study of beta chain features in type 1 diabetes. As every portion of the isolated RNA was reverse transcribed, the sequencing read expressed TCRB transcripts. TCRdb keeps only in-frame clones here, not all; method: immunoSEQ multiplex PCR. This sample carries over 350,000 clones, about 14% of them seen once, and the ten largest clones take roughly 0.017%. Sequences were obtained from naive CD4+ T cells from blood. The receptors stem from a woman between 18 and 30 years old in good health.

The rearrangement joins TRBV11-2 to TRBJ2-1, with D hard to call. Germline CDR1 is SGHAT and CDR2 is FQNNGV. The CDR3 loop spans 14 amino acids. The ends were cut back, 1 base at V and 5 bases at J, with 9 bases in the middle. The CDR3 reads CASSLVEANNEQFF. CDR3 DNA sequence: TGTGCCAGCAGCTTAGTCGAAGCGAACAATGAGCAGTTCTTC.

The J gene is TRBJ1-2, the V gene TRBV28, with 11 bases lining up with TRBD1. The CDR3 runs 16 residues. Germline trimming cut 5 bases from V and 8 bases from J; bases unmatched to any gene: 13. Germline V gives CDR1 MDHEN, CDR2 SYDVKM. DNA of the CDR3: TGTGCCAGCAGTACCCTAGGACAGGGGGCAATTGGAGGCTACACCTTC. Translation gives CASSTLGQGAIGGYTF.

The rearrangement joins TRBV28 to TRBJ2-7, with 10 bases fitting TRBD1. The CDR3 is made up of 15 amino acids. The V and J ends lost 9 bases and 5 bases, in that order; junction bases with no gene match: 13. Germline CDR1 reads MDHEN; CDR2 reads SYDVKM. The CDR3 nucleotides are TGTGCCAGTACTCGTGGGGACAGGGGTTACAACGAGCAGTACTTC. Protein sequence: CASTRGDRGYNEQYF.

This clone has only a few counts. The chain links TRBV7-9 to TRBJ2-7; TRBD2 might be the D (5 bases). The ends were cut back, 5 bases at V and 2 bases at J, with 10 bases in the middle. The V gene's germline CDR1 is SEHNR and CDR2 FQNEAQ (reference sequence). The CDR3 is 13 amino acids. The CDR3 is CASSPGMTYEQYF. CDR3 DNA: TGTGCCAGCAGCCCCGGGATGACCTACGAGCAGTACTTC.

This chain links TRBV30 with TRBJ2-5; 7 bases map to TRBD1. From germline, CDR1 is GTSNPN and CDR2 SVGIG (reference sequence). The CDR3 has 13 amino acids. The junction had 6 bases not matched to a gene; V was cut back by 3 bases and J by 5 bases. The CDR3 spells CAWSGQEVETQYF. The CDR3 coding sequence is TGTGCCTGGAGCGGACAGGAGGTGGAGACCCAGTACTTC.

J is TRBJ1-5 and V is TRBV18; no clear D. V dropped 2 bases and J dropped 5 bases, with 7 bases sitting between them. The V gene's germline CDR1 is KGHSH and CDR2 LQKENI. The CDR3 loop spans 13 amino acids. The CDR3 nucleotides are TGTGCCAGCTCACCATCTACAGATCAGCCCCAGCATTTT. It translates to CASSPSTDQPQHF.

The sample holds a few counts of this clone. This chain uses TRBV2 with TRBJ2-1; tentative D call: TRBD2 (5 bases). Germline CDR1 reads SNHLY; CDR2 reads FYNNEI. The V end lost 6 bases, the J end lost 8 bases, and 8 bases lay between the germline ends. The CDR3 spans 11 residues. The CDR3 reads CASSQRDEQFF. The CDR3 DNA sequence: TGTGCCAGCAGCCAGAGGGATGAGCAGTTCTTC. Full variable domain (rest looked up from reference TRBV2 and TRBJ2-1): EPEVTQTPSHQVTQMGQEVILRCVPISNHLYFYWYRQILGQKVEFLVSFYNNEISEKSEIFDDQFSVERPDGSNFTLKIRSTKLEDSAMYFCASSQRDEQFFGPGTRLTVL.

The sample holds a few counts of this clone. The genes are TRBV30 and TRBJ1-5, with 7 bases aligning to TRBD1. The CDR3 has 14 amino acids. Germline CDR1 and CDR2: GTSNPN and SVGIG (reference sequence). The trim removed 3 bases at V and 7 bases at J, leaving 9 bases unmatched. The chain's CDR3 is CAWRGRGGRQPQHF. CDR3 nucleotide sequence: TGTGCCTGGAGAGGCCGAGGGGGCCGGCAGCCCCAGCATTTT. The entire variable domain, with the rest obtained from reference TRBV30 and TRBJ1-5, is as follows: SQTIHQWPATLVQPVGSPLSLECTVEGTSNPNLYWYRQAAGRGLQLLFYSVGIGQISSEVPQNLSASRPQDRQFILSSKKLLLSDSGFYLCAWRGRGGRQPQHFGDGTRLSIL.

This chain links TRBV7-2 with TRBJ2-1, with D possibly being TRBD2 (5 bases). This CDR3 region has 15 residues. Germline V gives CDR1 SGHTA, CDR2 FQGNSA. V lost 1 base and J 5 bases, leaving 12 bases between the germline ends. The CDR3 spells CASSLGRTVNNEQFF. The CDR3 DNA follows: TGTGCCAGCAGCTTAGGCCGGACTGTAAACAATGAGCAGTTCTTC.

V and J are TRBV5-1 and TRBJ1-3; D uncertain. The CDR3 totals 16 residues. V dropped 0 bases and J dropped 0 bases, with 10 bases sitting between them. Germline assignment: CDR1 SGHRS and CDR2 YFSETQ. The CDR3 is CASSLGQVYSGNTIYF. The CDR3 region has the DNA TGCGCCAGCAGCTTGGGTCAGGTTTACTCTGGAAACACCATATATTTT.

The CDR3 here is CASSLDRDQPQHF. The CDR3 DNA is TGTGCCAGCAGCCTAGACAGGGACCAGCCCCAGCATTTT. The V call is TRBV2, the J call TRBJ1-5, with 7 nucleotides matching TRBD1. This CDR3 has 13 amino acids. Germline V lookup: CDR1 SNHLY, CDR2 FYNNEI. The V and J ends lost 6 bases and 7 bases, in that order; junction bases with no gene match: 6.

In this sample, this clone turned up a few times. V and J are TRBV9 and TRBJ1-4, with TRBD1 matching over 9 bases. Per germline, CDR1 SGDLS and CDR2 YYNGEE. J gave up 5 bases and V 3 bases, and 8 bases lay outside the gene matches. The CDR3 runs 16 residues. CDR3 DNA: TGTGCCAGCAGCGCGGGACTCGGGACAGGGAATGAAAAACTGTTTTTT. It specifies CASSAGLGTGNEKLFF.

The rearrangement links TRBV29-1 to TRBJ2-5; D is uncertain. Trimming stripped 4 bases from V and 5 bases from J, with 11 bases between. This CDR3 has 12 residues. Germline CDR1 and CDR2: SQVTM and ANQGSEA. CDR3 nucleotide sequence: TGCAGCGTTGGGAGAACGGGTGAGACCCAGTACTTC. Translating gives CSVGRTGETQYF.

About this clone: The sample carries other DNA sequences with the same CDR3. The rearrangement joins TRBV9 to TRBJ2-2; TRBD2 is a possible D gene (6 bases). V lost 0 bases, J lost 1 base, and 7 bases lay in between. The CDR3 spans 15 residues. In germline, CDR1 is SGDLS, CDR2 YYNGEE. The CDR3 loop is CASSVAGRNTGELFF. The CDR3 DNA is TGTGCCAGCAGCGTAGCCGGGAGGAACACCGGGGAGCTGTTTTTT.

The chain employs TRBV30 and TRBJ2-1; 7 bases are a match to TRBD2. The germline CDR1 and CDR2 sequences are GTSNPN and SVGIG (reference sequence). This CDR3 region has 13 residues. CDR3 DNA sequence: TGTGCAAGTGGGGGGGTCTCCTACAATGAGCAGTTCTTC. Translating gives CASGGVSYNEQFF.

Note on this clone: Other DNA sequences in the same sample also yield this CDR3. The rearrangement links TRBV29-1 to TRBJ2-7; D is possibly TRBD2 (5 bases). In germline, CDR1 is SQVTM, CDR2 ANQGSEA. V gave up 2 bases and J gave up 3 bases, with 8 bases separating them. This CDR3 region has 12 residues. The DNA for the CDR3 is TGCAGCGTTGAACGTGAGGGCTACGAGCAGTACTTC. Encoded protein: CSVEREGYEQYF.

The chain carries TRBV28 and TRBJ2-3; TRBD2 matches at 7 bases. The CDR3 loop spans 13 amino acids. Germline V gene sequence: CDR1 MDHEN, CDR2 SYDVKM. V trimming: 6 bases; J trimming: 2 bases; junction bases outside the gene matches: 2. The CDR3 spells CASRGTITDTQYF. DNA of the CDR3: TGTGCCAGCAGGGGGACTATCACAGATACGCAGTATTTT.

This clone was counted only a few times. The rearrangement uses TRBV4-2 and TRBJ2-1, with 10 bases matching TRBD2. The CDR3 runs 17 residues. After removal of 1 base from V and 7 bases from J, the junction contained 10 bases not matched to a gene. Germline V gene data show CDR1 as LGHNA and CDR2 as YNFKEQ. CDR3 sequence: CASSQAPLAGEGNEQFF. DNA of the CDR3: TGTGCCAGCAGCCAAGCCCCCCTAGCGGGAGAAGGGAATGAGCAGTTCTTC.

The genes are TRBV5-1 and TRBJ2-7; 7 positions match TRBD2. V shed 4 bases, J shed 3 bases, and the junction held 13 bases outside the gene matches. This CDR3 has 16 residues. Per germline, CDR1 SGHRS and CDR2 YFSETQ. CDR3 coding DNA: TGCGCCAGCAGCCCCGGCTCTAGCGGAGTGTACTACGAGCAGTACTTC. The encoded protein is CASSPGSSGVYYEQYF. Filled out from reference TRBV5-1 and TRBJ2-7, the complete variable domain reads KAGVTQTPRYLIKTRGQQVTLSCSPISGHRSVSWYQQTPGQGLQFLFEYFSETQRNKGNFPGRFSGRQFSNSRSEMNVSTLELGDSALYLCASSPGSSGVYYEQYFGPGTRLTVT.

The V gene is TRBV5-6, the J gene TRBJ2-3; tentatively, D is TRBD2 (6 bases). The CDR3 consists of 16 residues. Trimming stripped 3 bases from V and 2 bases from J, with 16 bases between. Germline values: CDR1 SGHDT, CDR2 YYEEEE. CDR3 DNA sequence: TGTGCCAGCAGCTATATGGGCGGGGCCAACACAGATACGCAGTATTTT. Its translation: CASSYMGGANTDTQYF. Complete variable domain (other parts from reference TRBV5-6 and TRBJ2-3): DAGVTQSPTHLIKTRGQQVTLRCSPKSGHDTVSWYQQALGQGPQFIFQYYEEEERQRGNFPDRFSGHQFPNYSSELNVNALLLGDSALYLCASSYMGGANTDTQYFGPGTRLTVL.

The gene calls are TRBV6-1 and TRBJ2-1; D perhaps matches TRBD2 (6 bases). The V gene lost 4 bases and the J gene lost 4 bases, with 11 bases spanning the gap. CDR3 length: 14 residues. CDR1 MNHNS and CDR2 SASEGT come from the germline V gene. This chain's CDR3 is CASSAPGEYNEQFF. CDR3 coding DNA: TGTGCCAGCAGTGCTCCGGGAGAATACAATGAGCAGTTCTTC.